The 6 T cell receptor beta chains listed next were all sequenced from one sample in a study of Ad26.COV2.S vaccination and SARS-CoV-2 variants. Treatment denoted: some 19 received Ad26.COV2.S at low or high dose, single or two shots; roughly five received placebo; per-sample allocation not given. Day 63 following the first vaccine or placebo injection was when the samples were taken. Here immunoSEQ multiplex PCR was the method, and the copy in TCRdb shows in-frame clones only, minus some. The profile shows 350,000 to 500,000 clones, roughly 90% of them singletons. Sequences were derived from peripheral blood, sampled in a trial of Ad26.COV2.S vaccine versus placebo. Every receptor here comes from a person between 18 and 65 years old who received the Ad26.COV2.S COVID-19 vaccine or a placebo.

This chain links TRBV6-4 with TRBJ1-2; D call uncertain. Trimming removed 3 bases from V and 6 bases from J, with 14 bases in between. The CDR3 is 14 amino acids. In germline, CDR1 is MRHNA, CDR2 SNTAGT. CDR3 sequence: CASSDNGQADGYTF. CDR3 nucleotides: TGTGCCAGCAGTGATAACGGGCAGGCGGATGGCTACACCTTC.

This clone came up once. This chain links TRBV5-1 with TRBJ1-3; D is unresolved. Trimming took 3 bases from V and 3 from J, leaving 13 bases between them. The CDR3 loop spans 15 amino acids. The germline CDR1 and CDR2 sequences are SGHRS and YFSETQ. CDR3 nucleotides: TGCGCCAGCAGCTATCGGTCCCGCGTTGGAAACACCATATATTTT. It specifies CASSYRSRVGNTIYF.

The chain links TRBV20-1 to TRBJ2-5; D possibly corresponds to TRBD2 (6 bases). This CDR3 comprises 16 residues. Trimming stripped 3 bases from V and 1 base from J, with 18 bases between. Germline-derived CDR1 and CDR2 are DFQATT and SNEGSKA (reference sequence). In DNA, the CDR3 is TGCAGTGCTAGTGGAAGACTAGTCATCTCCCAAGAGACCCAGTACTTC. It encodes CSASGRLVISQETQYF.

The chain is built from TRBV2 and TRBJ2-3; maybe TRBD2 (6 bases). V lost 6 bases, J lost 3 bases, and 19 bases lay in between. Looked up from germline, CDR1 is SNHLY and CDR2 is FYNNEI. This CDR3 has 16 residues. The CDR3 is CASRTQVGRRTDTQYF. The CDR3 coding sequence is TGTGCCAGCAGGACGCAAGTGGGGAGGAGGACAGATACGCAGTATTTT.

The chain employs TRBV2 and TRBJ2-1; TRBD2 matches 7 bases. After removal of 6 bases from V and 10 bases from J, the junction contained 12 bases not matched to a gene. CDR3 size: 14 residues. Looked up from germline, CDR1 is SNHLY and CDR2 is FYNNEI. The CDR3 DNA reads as TGTGCCAGCAGGGGACTACCTGAAAGTAAAGAGCAGTTCTTC. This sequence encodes CASRGLPESKEQFF.

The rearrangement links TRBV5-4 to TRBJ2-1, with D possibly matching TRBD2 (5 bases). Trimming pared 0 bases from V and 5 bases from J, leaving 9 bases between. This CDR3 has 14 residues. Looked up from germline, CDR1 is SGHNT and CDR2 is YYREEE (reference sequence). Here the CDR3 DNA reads TGTGCCAGCAGCTTGGGCGGGCGCCACAATGAGCAGTTCTTC. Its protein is CASSLGGRHNEQFF.